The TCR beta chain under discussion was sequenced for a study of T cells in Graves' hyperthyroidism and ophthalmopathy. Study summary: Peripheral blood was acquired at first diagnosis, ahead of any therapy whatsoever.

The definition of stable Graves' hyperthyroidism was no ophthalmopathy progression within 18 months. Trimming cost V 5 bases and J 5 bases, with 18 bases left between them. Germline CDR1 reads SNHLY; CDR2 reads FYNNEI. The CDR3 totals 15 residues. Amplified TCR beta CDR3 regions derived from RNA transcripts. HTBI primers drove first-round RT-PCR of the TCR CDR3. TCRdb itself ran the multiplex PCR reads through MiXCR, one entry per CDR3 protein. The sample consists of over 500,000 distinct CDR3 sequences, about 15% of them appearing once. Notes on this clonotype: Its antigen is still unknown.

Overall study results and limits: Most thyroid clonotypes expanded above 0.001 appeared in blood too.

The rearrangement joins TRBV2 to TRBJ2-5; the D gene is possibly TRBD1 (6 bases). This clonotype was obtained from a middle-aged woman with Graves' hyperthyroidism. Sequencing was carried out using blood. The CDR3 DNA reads TGTGCCAGCAGTCCAGGGGCCTCCTTGGGGGAGACCCAGTACTTC. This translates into CASSPGASLGETQYF.